This T cell receptor beta chain was profiled in a study of OX40 agonist ivuxolimab in advanced cancers. V shed 0 bases and J shed 7 bases, with 7 bases lying between them. CDR3 length equals 13 residues. Germline V gene data show CDR1 as SGHVS and CDR2 as FNYEAQ. The repertoire was sequenced with immunoSEQ multiplex PCR; TCRdb's copy has only in-frame clones and lacks some. Of nearly 60,000 clones listed, 70% to 90% were seen once; the top ten hold around 0.8%. The source was CD4+ or CD8+ T cells sorted from blood, collected in a trial of the OX40 agonist ivuxolimab. The chain uses TRBV7-6 and TRBJ2-1; D not resolved. This TCR was recovered from an adult with an advanced solid tumor such as melanoma, head and neck, liver or kidney cancer. The CDR3 loop reads CASSLAPGNEQFF. CDR3 coding DNA: TGTGCCAGCAGCTTAGCCCCGGGTAATGAGCAGTTCTTC.